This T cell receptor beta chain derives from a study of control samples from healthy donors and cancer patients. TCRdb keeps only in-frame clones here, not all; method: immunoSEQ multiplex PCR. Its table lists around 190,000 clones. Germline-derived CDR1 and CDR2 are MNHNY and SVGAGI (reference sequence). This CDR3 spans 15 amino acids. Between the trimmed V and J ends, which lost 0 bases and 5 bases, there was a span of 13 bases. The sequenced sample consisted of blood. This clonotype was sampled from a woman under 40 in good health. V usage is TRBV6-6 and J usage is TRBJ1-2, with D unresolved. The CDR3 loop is CASSYSRETTYGYTF. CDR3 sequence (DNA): TGTGCCAGCAGTTACTCCCGGGAAACAACTTATGGCTACACCTTC.